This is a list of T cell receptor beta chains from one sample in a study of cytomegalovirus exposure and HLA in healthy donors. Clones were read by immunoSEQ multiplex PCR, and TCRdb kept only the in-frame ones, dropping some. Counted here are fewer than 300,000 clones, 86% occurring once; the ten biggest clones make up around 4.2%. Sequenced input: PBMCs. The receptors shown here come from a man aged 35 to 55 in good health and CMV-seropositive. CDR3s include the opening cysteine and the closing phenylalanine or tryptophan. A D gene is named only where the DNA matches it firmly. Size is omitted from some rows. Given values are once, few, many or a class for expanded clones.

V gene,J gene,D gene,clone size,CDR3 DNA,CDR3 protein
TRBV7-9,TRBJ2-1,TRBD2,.,TGTGCCAGCAGCAACCCGGGACTAGCGGGAGGCCATAATAAGTTCTTC,CASSNPGLAGGHNKFF
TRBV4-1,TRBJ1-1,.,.,TGCGCCAGCAGCCAAGATTTGAGGGGAGGGAACACTGAAGCTTTCTTT,CASSQDLRGGNTEAFF
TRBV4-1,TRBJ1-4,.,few,TGCGCCAGCAGCCAAGAAGCGAGGTATAGTGAAAAACTGTTTTTT,CASSQEARYSEKLFF
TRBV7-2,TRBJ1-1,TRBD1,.,TGTGCCAGCAGCTCTCGACAGGGGGCGGGATCTGAAGCTTTCTTT,CASSSRQGAGSEAFF
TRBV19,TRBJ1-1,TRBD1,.,TGTGCCAGTAGTTTATGGACAGGGGACACTGAAGCTTTCTTT,CASSLWTGDTEAFF
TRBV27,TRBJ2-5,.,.,TGTGCCAGCAGTTATAAATCGGGGACCCAGTACTTC,CASSYKSGTQYF
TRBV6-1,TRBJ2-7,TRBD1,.,TGTGCCAGCACCAGGGGGAGCGCCTTATCCTACGAGCAGTACTTC,CASTRGSALSYEQYF
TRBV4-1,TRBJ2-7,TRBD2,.,TGCGCCAGCACCCAACTAGCGGGGGCCTACGAGCAGTACTTC,CASTQLAGAYEQYF
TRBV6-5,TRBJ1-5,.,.,TGTGCCAGCAGTTACCGGGTCGGGCAGGGCCAGGGGCCCCAGCATTTT,CASSYRVGQGQGPQHF
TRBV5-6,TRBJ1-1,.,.,TGTGCCAGCAGCTTGGTCTCAGGACTGGGGATGAACACTGAAGCTTTCTTT,CASSLVSGLGMNTEAFF
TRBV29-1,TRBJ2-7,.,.,TGCAGCGTTGAAGCAGGGAATACCTACGAGCAGTACTTC,CSVEAGNTYEQYF
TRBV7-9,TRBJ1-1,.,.,TGTTCCAGCAGCTCGCCAGGCCTCGCGAACACTGAAGCTTTCTTT,CSSSSPGLANTEAFF
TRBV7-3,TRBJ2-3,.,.,TGTGCCAGCAGCTCGCTTGGGGAGACAGATACGCAGTATTTT,CASSSLGETDTQYF
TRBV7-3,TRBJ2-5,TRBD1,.,TGTGCCAGCAGCTCGACAGGGGGAAGACAAGAGACCCAGTACTTC,CASSSTGGRQETQYF
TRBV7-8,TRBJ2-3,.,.,TGTGCCAGCAGCTTATCCCAGGGGGACTGGGATACGCAGTATTTT,CASSLSQGDWDTQYF
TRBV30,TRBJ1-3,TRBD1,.,TGTGCCTGGAGTGCCATGACAGGGGGGACGGGAAACACCATATATTTT,CAWSAMTGGTGNTIYF
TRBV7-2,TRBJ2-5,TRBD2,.,TGTGCCAGCAGCCCGGGGCTAGCGGGAGTGGAGGAGCAGTACTTC,CASSPGLAGVEEQYF
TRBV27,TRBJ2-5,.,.,TGTGCCAGCAGTTTAAGAGAGGGAGAGACCCAGTACTTC,CASSLREGETQYF
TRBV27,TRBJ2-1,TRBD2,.,TGTGCCAGCAGTCCATATTTGGGGACTAGCGGGGGCCATGAGCAGTTCTTC,CASSPYLGTSGGHEQFF
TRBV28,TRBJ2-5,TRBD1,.,TGTGCCAGCAGTTTACCCGGGACAGGGGAGTTACAAGAGACCCAGTACTTC,CASSLPGTGELQETQYF
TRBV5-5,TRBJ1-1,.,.,TGTGCCAGCACCAACGGAGGGGCTCGTAAGGACACTGAAGCTTTCTTT,CASTNGGARKDTEAFF
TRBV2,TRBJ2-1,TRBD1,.,TGTGCCAGCAGTGAAGCTCTAGGGGGCGCTTGGAATGAGCAGTTCTTC,CASSEALGGAWNEQFF
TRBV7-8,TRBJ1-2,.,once,TGTGCCAGCAGCACCAGGGTGGTCGTCGGTGGCTATGGCTACACCTTC,CASSTRVVVGGYGYTF
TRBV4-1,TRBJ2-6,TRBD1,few,TGCGCCAGCAGCCAACTGTATACAGGGGCTGGGGCCAACGTCCTGACTTTC,CASSQLYTGAGANVLTF
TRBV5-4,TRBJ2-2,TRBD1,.,TGTGCCAGCAGCTTTCGGCAGGGGGTCACCGGGGAGCTGTTTTTT,CASSFRQGVTGELFF
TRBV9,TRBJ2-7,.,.,TGTGCCAGCAGCCCGACAGACCTTCACTCCTACGAGCAGTACTTC,CASSPTDLHSYEQYF
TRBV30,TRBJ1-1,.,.,TGTGCCTGGAGTCAACAGGTTGAAGCTTTCTTT,CAWSQQVEAFF
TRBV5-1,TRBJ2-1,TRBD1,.,TGCGCCAGCAGCTTGGTTACAGGGGGCTCCTACAATGAGCAGTTCTTC,CASSLVTGGSYNEQFF
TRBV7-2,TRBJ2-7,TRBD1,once,TGTGCCAGCAGCTTAGATTGGGGGACAGGGGGCAGCGAGCAGTACTTC,CASSLDWGTGGSEQYF
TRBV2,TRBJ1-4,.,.,TGTGCCAGCAGTGTCGGACGGGAGGATGAAAAACTGTTTTTT,CASSVGREDEKLFF
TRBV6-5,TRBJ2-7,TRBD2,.,TGTGCCAGCAGTTACCGGGAGGGTCTACGGGTTTACGAGCAGTACTTC,CASSYREGLRVYEQYF
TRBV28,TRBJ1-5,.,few,TGTGCCAGCAGCTCAAGCCAGGCCCAGCATTTT,CASSSSQAQHF
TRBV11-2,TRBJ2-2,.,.,TGTGCCAGCAGCCGCAGCCGAGGTAACGGGGAGCTGTTTTTT,CASSRSRGNGELFF
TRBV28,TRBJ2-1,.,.,TGTGCCAGCAGAACAGGTTACAATGAGCAGTTCTTC,CASRTGYNEQFF
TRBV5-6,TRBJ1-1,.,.,TGTGCCAGCAGCTTGAGGGGCCGTTGGACTGAAGCTTTCTTT,CASSLRGRWTEAFF
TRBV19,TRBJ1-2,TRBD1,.,TGTGCCAGTAGTACCTCACAGGGGGCTTGGGGCTACACCTTC,CASSTSQGAWGYTF
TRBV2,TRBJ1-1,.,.,TGTGCCAGCAGTGTGATGGAAACAGGGCGGGACACTGAAGCTTTCTTT,CASSVMETGRDTEAFF
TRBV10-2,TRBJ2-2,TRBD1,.,TGCGCCAGCAGTGACAACAGGGGGATCGGGGAGCTGTTTTTT,CASSDNRGIGELFF
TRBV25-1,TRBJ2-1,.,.,TGTGCCAGCAGTGAATATGCGGGGGCCCACAATGAGCAGTTCTTC,CASSEYAGAHNEQFF
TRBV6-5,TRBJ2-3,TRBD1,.,TGTGCCAGCAGCCGACAGGGTAGAACAGATACGCAGTATTTT,CASSRQGRTDTQYF
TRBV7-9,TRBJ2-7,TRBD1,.,TGTTCCAGCAGCCGCGGACAGGGGGCCCACGAGCAGTACTTC,CSSSRGQGAHEQYF
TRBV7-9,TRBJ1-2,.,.,TGTGCCAGCAGCTTAAGTTTGGCAGATGGCTACACCTTC,CASSLSLADGYTF
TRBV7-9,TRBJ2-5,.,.,TGTGCCAGCAGCCCTCCACGGTCGAGTGAGACCCAGTACTTC,CASSPPRSSETQYF
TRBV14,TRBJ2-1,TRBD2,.,TGTGCCAGCAGCCTAGCGGGAGTGGGTTACAATGAGCAGTTCTTC,CASSLAGVGYNEQFF
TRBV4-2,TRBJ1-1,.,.,TGTGCCAGCAGCCAAGTAGGGCGGGGTGAAGCTTTCTTT,CASSQVGRGEAFF
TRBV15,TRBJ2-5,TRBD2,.,TGTGCCACCAGCAGTTTATCGGGGGGCCAAGAGACCCAGTACTTC,CATSSLSGGQETQYF
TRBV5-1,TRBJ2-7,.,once,TGCGCCAGCAGCGCCCGGGACACCGACTACGAGCAGTACTTC,CASSARDTDYEQYF
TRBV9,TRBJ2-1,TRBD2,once,TGTGCCAGCAGTCCTCAACGGGAGGGCTACAATGAGCAGTTCTTC,CASSPQREGYNEQFF